Below, one T cell receptor (beta chain) is given with its context. What antigen it recognizes has not been identified. No clone much larger than this one lies a single base away; base qualities are absent. These data come from a study of cytomegalovirus exposure and HLA in healthy donors (dated 2017 in TCRdb). About the investigation overall: According to a later analysis, the roughly 120 validation repertoires were produced on the same platform as the 666 repertoires of the first cohort. The study aimed to test whether cataloging public T cell receptors could reveal signatures of past pathogen exposure. A separate validation cohort of over 95 different subjects was used in addition to the roughly 670-subject first cohort. To predict cytomegalovirus infection status, the study combined high-throughput TCR immunosequencing, statistical association of individual TCRs with disease status, and machine learning.

The cysteine opens and the phenylalanine closes a CDR3 of 15 amino acids. The kept DNA is CDR3 alone, 45 bases in frame from the first base. In the germline V gene (reference sequence), CDR1 corresponds to LNHNV and CDR2 to YYDKDF. V loses 1 base at its end and J loses 8 bases; junction bases beyond the gene matches: 5. Library preparation employed the immunoSEQ multiplex PCR assay. As for the original processing: A statistical classification framework was developed to diagnose cytomegalovirus status using the catalog of TCR beta chain sequences. TCRdb provides this immuneACCESS table in a form limited to in-frame rearrangements. Some clones are lacking; in checked studies, under half of them reflect an unresolved V gene, and why the rest are absent is not known. D and trimming come from the DNA, and the V and J calls and clone size come from that table. This sample has approximately 280,000 clones in its table, and approximately 90% of those were observed once. The ten largest clonotypes hold about 0.9% of the sample.

The paper as a whole reports these results and caveats: A later analysis found that TCRs clustered in the first cohort also tended to co-occur in the roughly 120 validation repertoires, with approximately 93% of cluster scores above 0. In vitro tests confirmed that three of the cytomegalovirus-associated TCR beta chains recognize cytomegalovirus antigens. Cytomegalovirus status was reported to be diagnosed by the classifier with high specificity and sensitivity in both the original and validation cohorts. Most TCR sequences were seen in very few donors, while some public TCRs were found in many individuals. A later analysis lacked HLA typing for the validation cohort, so it scored co-occurrence in that cohort across all 110 or so repertoires. A total of about 150 TCR beta chains were listed by the study as associated with cytomegalovirus. According to the authors, the approach could potentially be generalized to other disease states and immunological phenotypes.

Donors formed part of the validation cohort, which comprised 120 subjects and was distinct from the first cohort of under 750 subjects. The sequencing sample was made of PBMCs. The clonotype was recovered from a young woman in good health and CMV-seronegative. The chain joins TRBV15 to TRBJ1-4; 9 bases in between match TRBD1. The CDR3 loop reads CATSRVGQGNEKLFF. The bases are TGTGCCACCAGCAGAGTAGGACAGGGGAACGAAAAACTGTTTTTT.